One and the same sample provided the 21 T cell receptor beta chains below, sequenced in a study of beta chain features in type 1 diabetes. Study-wide points: Among all four CD4+ subsets, Type 1 diabetes patients had TCRB CDR3s that were moderately but significantly shorter.

The entirety of the isolated RNA underwent reverse transcription, so expressed TCRB transcripts were sequenced. TCRdb's copy holds only in-frame clones and misses some; the assay was immunoSEQ multiplex PCR. The sample lists hundreds of thousands of clones, about 15% seen once, with 0.015% to 0.017% in the top ten. Their antigens remain unidentified. Sample: naive CD4+ T cells from blood. These receptors originate from a man between 18 and 29 years old with type 1 diabetes.

This clone turned up a few times. V gene TRBV10-2 combines with J gene TRBJ2-1, with D uncertain. From germline, CDR1 is WSHSY and CDR2 SAAADI. Trimming pared 3 bases from V and 6 bases from J, leaving 12 bases between. The CDR3 sequence is 14 residues long. This CDR3 is CASSDSGLRNEQFF. The DNA of the CDR3 is TGCGCCAGCAGTGACTCAGGTCTGCGCAATGAGCAGTTCTTC.

This clone was picked up a small number of times. The V gene is TRBV30, the J gene TRBJ2-2, with 8 bases lining up with TRBD1. The V segment lost 4 bases and the J segment 5 bases; nucleotides outside the gene matches: 3. The CDR3 sequence is 13 residues long. Germline CDR1 GTSNPN, CDR2 SVGIG (reference sequence). CDR3 DNA: TGTGCCTGGAACAGGGGGAATACCGGGGAGCTGTTTTTT. It codes for CAWNRGNTGELFF.

The CDR3 DNA reads as TGTGCCACCAGCAGAGATCCCAGGGGTGAAAAACTGTTTTTT. Translated: CATSRDPRGEKLFF. This chain links TRBV15 with TRBJ1-4; a possible D gene is TRBD1 (6 bases). There are 14 residues in the CDR3. The germline V gene encodes CDR1 LNHNV and CDR2 YYDKDF (reference sequence). V was cut by 0 bases and J by 7 bases, with 9 bases left in between.

The chain's CDR3 is CASRGAYEQFF. Written as DNA, the CDR3 is TGTGCCAGCAGGGGGGCCTATGAGCAGTTCTTC. This chain uses TRBV7-2 with TRBJ2-1; perhaps TRBD1 as D (6 bases). The CDR3 consists of 11 residues. V was shortened by 6 bases and J by 8 bases, with 8 bases between the two germline ends. CDR1 and CDR2 from the germline V gene are SGHTA and FQGNSA.

This chain connects TRBV2 to TRBJ1-3; possible D gene TRBD1, 5 bases. V was cut by 6 bases and J by 4 bases, with 10 bases left in between. This CDR3 contains 13 residues. Germline V gene sequence: CDR1 SNHLY, CDR2 FYNNEI. CDR3 residues: CASRTGVGNTIYF. The CDR3 coding sequence is TGTGCCAGCAGGACGGGGGTAGGAAACACCATATATTTT.

The chain carries TRBV7-2 and TRBJ2-2, with unresolved D. Germline V gives CDR1 SGHTA, CDR2 FQGNSA. Trimming stripped 2 bases from V and 2 bases from J, with 9 bases between. The CDR3 is made up of 15 amino acids. The CDR3 reads CASSLRVANTGELFF. DNA of the CDR3: TGTGCCAGCAGCTTACGGGTTGCTAACACCGGGGAGCTGTTTTTT.

This clone showed up just a few times. V is TRBV7-2 and J is TRBJ1-1; D might be TRBD1 (6 bases). CDR1 SGHTA and CDR2 FQGNSA come from the germline V gene. The CDR3 totals 13 residues. Trimming left V 0 bases short and J 10 bases short, with 12 bases between. This CDR3 is CASSLAIRGGAFF. The CDR3 DNA sequence: TGTGCCAGCAGCTTAGCGATCAGGGGCGGAGCTTTCTTT.

The chain employs TRBV5-1 and TRBJ2-3; TRBD2 matches 7 bases. V dropped 0 bases and J dropped 8; count of bases not matched to a gene: 3. The CDR3 consists of 13 residues. Per germline, CDR1 SGHRS and CDR2 YFSETQ. CDR3 loop: CASSLATGGTQYF. The CDR3 DNA reads as TGCGCCAGCAGCTTGGCCACGGGGGGTACGCAGTATTTT.

The gene calls are TRBV11-2 and TRBJ2-7; 11 nucleotides match TRBD1. V dropped 1 base and J dropped 4; count of bases not matched to a gene: 3. The CDR3 contains 15 residues. Looked up from germline, CDR1 is SGHAT and CDR2 is FQNNGV. CDR3 sequence (DNA): TGTGCCAGCAGCTTAGGAGGGACAGGGGGTTACGAGCAGTACTTC. Its translation: CASSLGGTGGYEQYF.

The genes are TRBV4-2 and TRBJ2-2; TRBD1 agrees at 8 bases. With V trimmed by 8 bases and J by 4 bases, 9 bases remained unmatched. Germline CDR1 LGHNA, CDR2 YNFKEQ. The CDR3 sequence is 15 residues long. The CDR3 DNA reads TGTGCCAGCTACAGGGGGACCGGTGGCACCGGGGAGCTGTTTTTT. This sequence encodes CASYRGTGGTGELFF.

The chain is built from TRBV7-2 and TRBJ1-5; D call uncertain. The CDR3 runs to 12 residues. Trimming pared 5 bases from V and 8 bases from J, leaving 10 bases between. Germline-derived CDR1 and CDR2 are SGHTA and FQGNSA. CDR3 bases: TGTGCCAGCAGCCAGAACCTCGAGCCCCAGCATTTT. Protein product: CASSQNLEPQHF.

The chain links TRBV9 to TRBJ2-5, with D possibly being TRBD2 (6 bases). CDR3 length: 14 amino acids. Per the germline V gene, CDR1 is SGDLS and CDR2 is YYNGEE. Trimming pared 5 bases from V and 0 bases from J, leaving 11 bases between. The CDR3 is CASSEGLNQETQYF. As DNA, the CDR3 is TGTGCCAGCAGTGAGGGACTGAACCAAGAGACCCAGTACTTC.

In its sample, this clone was seen a few times. This chain joins TRBV5-6 and TRBJ2-2; 7 nucleotides agree with TRBD1. CDR1 is SGHDT and CDR2 is YYEEEE in the germline V gene. The CDR3 covers 13 residues. J was trimmed by 10 bases and V by 1 base; bases with no gene match: 4. The CDR3 is CASSLPGTVELFF. In nucleotides, the CDR3 is TGTGCCAGCAGCTTGCCAGGGACAGTGGAGCTGTTTTTT.

The rearrangement links TRBV18 to TRBJ2-3; 8 nucleotides match TRBD2. V lost 3 bases to trimming and J lost 0 bases; unmatched junction nucleotides: 17. The CDR3 is 20 amino acids. The germline V gene has CDR1 KGHSH and CDR2 LQKENI. The CDR3 spells CASSPLQHSGAHTSTDTQYF. The CDR3 bases are TGTGCCAGCTCACCTCTTCAGCATAGCGGGGCCCACACTAGCACAGATACGCAGTATTTT. The entire variable domain, with the rest obtained from reference TRBV18 and TRBJ2-3, is as follows: NAGVMQNPRHLVRRRGQEARLRCSPMKGHSHVYWYRQLPEEGLKFMVYLQKENIIDESGMPKERFSAEFPKEGPSILRIQQVVRGDSAAYFCASSPLQHSGAHTSTDTQYFGPGTRLTVL.

There are a few counts of this clone. V is TRBV4-1 and J is TRBJ2-1; the match to TRBD2 covers 7 bases. CDR1 MGHRA and CDR2 YSYEKL come from the germline V gene. This CDR3 region has 16 residues. With V trimmed by 4 bases and J by 0 bases, 6 bases remained unmatched. In nucleotides, the CDR3 is TGCGCCAGCAGCCGAGCTAGCGGAACCTCCTACAATGAGCAGTTCTTC. Its translation is CASSRASGTSYNEQFF.

This clone was picked up a small number of times. The rearrangement uses TRBV6-1 and TRBJ2-7, with D possibly TRBD2 on 7 matching bases. V lost 3 bases and J lost 3, with 18 bases in between. CDR1 is MNHNS, CDR2 SASEGT, per germline. This CDR3 is 16 amino acids long. The CDR3 here is CASSDLPRGPHYEQYF. The CDR3 coding sequence is TGTGCCAGCAGTGATTTGCCGCGGGGGCCCCACTACGAGCAGTACTTC.

This clone was seen only a few times. The rearrangement uses TRBV30 and TRBJ2-1; maybe TRBD2 (5 bases). Trimming left V 3 bases short and J 3 bases short, with 15 bases between. CDR1 and CDR2 from the germline V gene are GTSNPN and SVGIG (reference sequence). The CDR3 covers 15 residues. For the CDR3, the DNA is TGTGCCTGGAGAATGGTGGGAGTTCTCTACAATGAGCAGTTCTTC. Amino acid sequence: CAWRMVGVLYNEQFF.

This clone was found a few times. The rearrangement uses TRBV7-2 and TRBJ2-7; the match to TRBD1 covers 8 bases. The germline V gene encodes CDR1 SGHTA and CDR2 FQGNSA. Germline trimming cut 5 bases from V and 0 bases from J; bases unmatched to any gene: 3. This CDR3 is 14 amino acids long. The CDR3 here is CASSRTGSSYEQYF. The CDR3 nucleotides are TGTGCCAGCAGCCGGACAGGGAGCTCCTACGAGCAGTACTTC.

This chain joins TRBV2 and TRBJ1-4, with TRBD1 matching over 9 bases. Trimming took 7 bases from V and 7 from J; bases not matched to a gene: 4. The CDR3 sequence is 13 residues long. Germline V gene sequence: CDR1 SNHLY, CDR2 FYNNEI. CDR3 sequence (DNA): TGTGCCAGCAAGGGACAGGGAGGTGAAAAACTGTTTTTT. It is translated as CASKGQGGEKLFF.

The rearrangement joins TRBV19 to TRBJ1-1; no definite D call. V gave up 0 bases and J gave up 6 bases, with 17 bases separating them. This CDR3 is built from 16 residues. The germline V gene encodes CDR1 LNHDA and CDR2 SQIVND (reference sequence). In DNA, the CDR3 is TGTGCCAGTAGTATAGAAGGGAGGGTGGCCAGACCTGAAGCTTTCTTT. As protein: CASSIEGRVARPEAFF.

The chain links TRBV4-3 to TRBJ1-2; 7 bases are shared with TRBD1. V was pared by 8 bases and J by 4 bases, with 7 bases of the junction left unmatched. CDR1 is LGHNA and CDR2 is YSLEER in the germline V gene. The CDR3 extends over 13 amino acids. The CDR3 DNA reads TGCGCCAGCGGTCGAACAGGGGTCTATGGCTACACCTTC. This encodes CASGRTGVYGYTF.